The clone carrying this T cell receptor (beta chain) has only one observation. Its cognate antigen is unknown. The data were obtained in a study of T cells in localized non-small cell lung cancer. Study findings and constraints: Sequencing covered just one tumor region, so heterogeneity cannot be ruled out. Those with higher blood T cell density had longer overall survival.

V was shortened by 1 base and J by 1 base, with 4 bases between the two germline ends. This CDR3 has 13 residues. Germline V gene lookup returns CDR1 SEHNR and CDR2 FQNEAQ (reference sequence). Assay used: immunoSEQ multiplex PCR; TCRdb lists only in-frame clones, some missing. The profile shows fewer than 8,000 clones, over 85% of them singletons. The chain joins TRBV7-9 to TRBJ1-2; no clear D gene. The material sequenced was peripheral blood, taken before any cancer treatment. The receptor comes from a woman between 40 and 69 years old with stage I lung adenocarcinoma. The CDR3 loop reads CASSLEVNYGYTF. The DNA of the CDR3 is TGTGCCAGCAGCTTAGAGGTTAACTATGGCTACACCTTC.